What follows are 3 T cell receptor beta chains derived from one specimen sequenced in a study of T cells in Graves' hyperthyroidism and ophthalmopathy. Researchers took RNA transcripts and amplified the TCR beta CDR3 regions from them. During a first-round RT-PCR of the TCR CDR3, the HTBI primer set was used. In TCRdb, the multiplex PCR reads were re-called with MiXCR into one record per CDR3 protein. The sample lists 250,000 to 300,000 distinct CDR3 sequences, approximately 18% occurring once. Sequencing was done on a sample of blood. These receptors all stem from a man in his fifties or sixties with Graves' ophthalmopathy.

This chain joins TRBV6-2 or TRBV6-3 and TRBJ2-1, with TRBD2 matching over 12 bases. Germline V gene data show CDR1 as MNHEY and CDR2 as SVGEGT. The CDR3 extends over 15 amino acids. With 5 bases clipped from V and 9 bases from J, the junction kept 8 bases outside the gene matches. CDR3 sequence (DNA): TGTGCCAGCAGTCCCGCGGGACTAGCGGGTAGTGAGCAGTTCTTC. Its translation: CASSPAGLAGSEQFF.

This clonotype has ten or more counts. The chain links TRBV20-1 to TRBJ1-6; D is ambiguous. CDR3 length: 13 amino acids. The V end was cut by 6 bases, the J end by 7 bases, with 13 bases between. The germline V gene has CDR1 DFQATT and CDR2 SNEGSKA (reference sequence). The chain's CDR3 is CSARPGGNSPLHF. In DNA, the CDR3 is TGCAGTGCGAGGCCAGGCGGGAATTCACCCCTCCACTTT.

This clonotype was counted ten times or more. The chain is built from TRBV7-2 and TRBJ2-3; TRBD2 matches at 9 bases. From germline, CDR1 is SGHTA and CDR2 FQGNSA. The CDR3 consists of 15 residues. J was trimmed by 2 bases and V by 4 bases; bases with no gene match: 4. CDR3 bases: TGTGCCAGCAGCTCTATAGCGGGAGCCACAGATACGCAGTATTTT. This gives the protein CASSSIAGATDTQYF.